This entry lists 17 T cell receptor beta chains sequenced from one sample in a study of post-analysis software for immune sequencing data. Whole-study results and caveats: With TRBV5-6, TRBV5-1 and TRBV20-1 included, several TRBV segments were more frequent in patients than in controls.

Their antigens are not known. Libraries were made from TCR beta cDNA, and they carried unique molecular identifiers. TCRdb itself ran the PCR reads through MiXCR, one entry per CDR3 protein. Of around 500,000 distinct CDR3 sequences in the sample, 30% to 40% were seen once. Sequencing used blood. The receptors were sampled from a girl under 18 with multiple sclerosis.

This clonotype was seen only a few times. This rearrangement joins TRBV20-1 to TRBJ1-2, with TRBD1 matching 7 bases. The CDR3 contains 17 residues. V trimming: 6 bases; J trimming: 2 bases; junction bases outside the gene matches: 18. Germline V gene data show CDR1 as DFQATT and CDR2 as SNEGSKA (reference sequence). The CDR3 sequence: CSARGGQSDGGNYGYTF. DNA of the CDR3: TGCAGTGCGCGGGGGGGACAGTCCGACGGCGGGAACTATGGCTACACCTTC.

As regards this clonotype: Given a much more abundant clone one base away, this may be a read error. The J gene is TRBJ2-5, the V gene TRBV6-5; TRBD1 is a possible D gene (6 bases). Trimming left V 0 bases short and J 11 bases short, with 16 bases between. Germline V gives CDR1 MNHEY, CDR2 SVGAGI. The CDR3 extends over 14 amino acids. The CDR3 nucleotides are TGTGCCAGCAGTTACTCGGACAGTACCTACAAGCAGTACTTC. This translates into CASSYSDSTYKQYF.

The V gene is TRBV18, the J gene TRBJ2-7, with 11 bases identical to TRBD1. This CDR3 has 14 amino acids. After removal of 3 bases from V and 5 bases from J, the junction contained 3 bases not matched to a gene. Germline V gene sequence: CDR1 KGHSH, CDR2 LQKENI. The CDR3 bases are TGTGCCAGCTCACCGCGGGACAGGGGGAACGAGCAGTACTTC. Protein sequence: CASSPRDRGNEQYF. The entire variable domain, with the rest obtained from reference TRBV18 and TRBJ2-7, is as follows: NAGVMQNPRHLVRRRGQEARLRCSPMKGHSHVYWYRQLPEEGLKFMVYLQKENIIDESGMPKERFSAEFPKEGPSILRIQQVVRGDSAAYFCASSPRDRGNEQYFGPGTRLTVT.

This rearrangement joins TRBV7-8 to TRBJ1-1; 7 positions match TRBD1. In germline, CDR1 is SGHVS, CDR2 FQNEAQ. J was trimmed by 5 bases and V by 1 base; bases with no gene match: 7. The CDR3 is made up of 15 amino acids. CDR3: CASSLVDRERTEAFF. In nucleotides, the CDR3 is TGTGCCAGCAGCTTAGTCGACAGGGAGAGGACTGAAGCTTTCTTT.

The genes are TRBV12-3 or TRBV12-4 and TRBJ1-5; TRBD1 is a possible D gene (6 bases). V lost 3 bases to trimming and J lost 10 bases, with 7 bases between them. This CDR3 region has 11 residues. The CDR3 region has the DNA TGTGCCAGCAGTTTTGGGGGCCCCCAGCATTTT. The encoded protein is CASSFGGPQHF.

This chain joins TRBV7-6 and TRBJ2-5; 9 bases are a match to TRBD1. This CDR3 has 17 residues. V trimming: 5 bases; J trimming: 11 bases; junction bases outside the gene matches: 21. Germline V gives CDR1 SGHVS, CDR2 FNYEAQ. In DNA form, the CDR3 reads TGTGCCAGCAGCGGCCCCCGAAGGACAGGGGCGGGGAATGAGCAGTACTTC. Amino acid sequence: CASSGPRRTGAGNEQYF.

This sequence joins TRBV5-1 and TRBJ2-4, with TRBD2 matching over 12 bases. Matching the DNA end better, TRBJ2-7 makes the J call doubtful. The length of the CDR3 is 17 residues. CDR1 is SGHRS, CDR2 YFSETQ, per germline. CDR3 loop: CASSQRTSGALRYEQYF. CDR3 DNA: TGCGCCAGCAGCCAACGGACTAGCGGGGCCTTACGCTACGAGCAGTACTTC.

The sample holds many counts of this clonotype. The chain recombines TRBV29-1 with TRBJ2-7; 10 nucleotides line up with TRBD1. The CDR3 is made up of 12 amino acids. The germline gives CDR1 SQVTM, CDR2 ANQGSEA. The junction had 7 bases not matched to a gene; V was cut back by 7 bases and J by 7 bases. The CDR3 DNA follows: TGCAGCGCGACAGGGGGCGCTTGGGAGCAGTACTTC. Encoded protein: CSATGGAWEQYF.

The V and J genes are TRBV12-3 or TRBV12-4 and TRBJ2-7; a weak D match, TRBD2 (6 bases). CDR3 length equals 13 residues. Trimming removed 7 bases from V and 5 bases from J, with 15 bases in between. CDR3 bases: TGTGCCAGCATCTCCGGGGGTTCCCACGAGCAGTACTTC. It encodes CASISGGSHEQYF.

This clonotype was recorded only once. At one end, the junction sequence differs from germline, possibly due to a read error. The chain couples TRBV12-3 or TRBV12-4 to TRBJ2-3; TRBD2 matches 11 bases. The length of the CDR3 is 16 residues. The CDR3 nucleotides read TGTGCCAGCAGCCCAGCTAGCGGGGGGCCGGGAGATACGGAGTATTTT. This translates into CASSPASGGPGDTEYF.

This chain joins TRBV5-1 and TRBJ1-6, with 10 nucleotides matching TRBD1. V dropped 4 bases and J dropped 10; count of bases not matched to a gene: 8. CDR3 length equals 15 residues. Germline V CDR1 and CDR2: SGHRS, YFSETQ. In nucleotides, the CDR3 is TGCGCCAGCAGCCCAGGGGACAGGGGAAGGTCACCCCTCCACTTT. Translating gives CASSPGDRGRSPLHF.

The count of this clonotype is one. With a much larger clone just one base away, this may be a read error. This chain connects TRBV5-1 to TRBJ2-3, with 13 bases aligning to TRBD2. The CDR3 extends over 16 amino acids. The germline CDR1 and CDR2 sequences are SGHRS and YFSETQ. CDR3 sequence: CASNLGLAGSTDTQYF. DNA for the CDR3: TGCGCCAGCAACTTGGGACTAGCGGGGAGCACAGATACGCAGTATTTT.

The CDR3 sequence: CSASRGTATYEQYF. The CDR3 bases are TGCAGTGCTAGTCGAGGGACTGCCACATACGAGCAGTACTTC. The chain couples TRBV20-1 to TRBJ2-7, with D tentatively TRBD2 (6 bases). CDR1 is DFQATT, CDR2 SNEGSKA, per germline (reference sequence). V dropped 3 bases and J dropped 4 bases, with 16 bases sitting between them. The CDR3 covers 14 residues.

V and J are TRBV3-1 and TRBJ1-5, with D possibly being TRBD1 (6 bases). Germline V gene data show CDR1 as LGHDT and CDR2 as YNNKEL (reference sequence). The germline V and J ends were trimmed by 0 bases and 4 bases, with 13 bases remaining between them. The CDR3 is made up of 16 amino acids. Written as DNA, the CDR3 is TGTGCCAGCAGCCAAGATGGGGGGCTAGGGAATCAGCCCCAGCATTTT. This gives the protein CASSQDGGLGNQPQHF.

This clonotype was observed a single time. The chain joins TRBV20-1 to TRBJ2-5; no clear D gene. This CDR3 has 12 amino acids. The germline V and J ends were trimmed by 6 bases and 1 base, with 9 bases remaining between them. Germline-derived CDR1 and CDR2 are DFQATT and SNEGSKA (reference sequence). The CDR3 nucleotides are TGCAGTGCCAACGACTTCCAAGAGACCCAGTACTTC. This sequence encodes CSANDFQETQYF.

In this sample, this clonotype turned up many times. V and J are TRBV29-1 and TRBJ2-5; D call uncertain. Germline V CDR1 and CDR2: SQVTM, ANQGSEA. This CDR3 has 12 amino acids. V gave up 4 bases and J gave up 2 bases, with 8 bases separating them. Here the CDR3 DNA reads TGCAGCGTTGCGAGAAGTCAAGAGACCCAGTACTTC. Translation gives CSVARSQETQYF.

This sequence joins TRBV4-1 and TRBJ2-1, with a possible D match to TRBD1 (5 bases). Germline V CDR1 and CDR2: MGHRA, YSYEKL. The CDR3 is 15 residues long. Trimming took 0 bases from V and 6 from J, leaving 12 bases between them. The CDR3 bases are TGCGCCAGCAGCCAAGAAATGGCTAGGGGCAATGAGCAGTTCTTC. Amino acid sequence: CASSQEMARGNEQFF.